The sequence of this T cell receptor (beta chain) was determined in a study of tumor and adjacent non-tumor tissue in lung cancer. Across the study: The cohort had about a dozen adenocarcinoma, a couple of squamous cell and 1 small cell patients.

The library came from three nested PCR rounds adapted from ARM-PCR protocols. One entry per CDR3 protein, called by TCRdb with MiXCR from the multiplex PCR reads. The sample holds 60,000 to 95,000 distinct CDR3 sequences, around four fifths seen once. V was clipped by 0 bases and J by 0 bases; unmatched bases: 6. CDR3 length equals 16 residues. Looked up from germline, CDR1 is GTSNPN and CDR2 is SVGIG (reference sequence). This clonotype was seen many times. The antigen is not known. Whole-study results and caveats: Top 100 clones took a larger repertoire share in normal lung.

No cell sorting was done before RNA was extracted from the tissue. Newly diagnosed lung cancer patients had thoracic surgery in China, August–November 2014, without prior chemotherapy. This TCR came from a woman aged 50 to 65 with non-small cell lung cancer. This chain uses TRBV30 with TRBJ2-5, with 8 bases matching TRBD2. Source material: lung tumor tissue. CDR3: CAWSVRAGGNQETQYF. The CDR3 coding sequence is TGTGCCTGGAGTGTACGGGCGGGAGGTAACCAAGAGACCCAGTACTTC. Using reference TRBV30 and TRBJ2-5 for the parts outside the CDR3, the full variable domain is SQTIHQWPATLVQPVGSPLSLECTVEGTSNPNLYWYRQAAGRGLQLLFYSVGIGQISSEVPQNLSASRPQDRQFILSSKKLLLSDSGFYLCAWSVRAGGNQETQYFGPGTRLLVL.